This T cell receptor beta chain was sequenced in a study of regulatory T cells in long-lasting Graves disease. Study-wide results and limits: Persistent disease samples used TRBV28, TRBJ1-2 and TRBJ2-5 preferentially. Among the persistent patients, fewer than 3,500 public clonotypes were shared, more than the 750 to 1,000 shared among new patients.

Sample time point: newly diagnosed GD, antithyroid drugs for less than 3 months. With RNA extracted from PBMCs as input, the TCR library was made. Peripheral blood, 7.5 to 9 milliliters of it, was drawn into EDTA tubes. For this clonotype: Its antigen remains unknown.

The CDR3 has 17 amino acids. J gave up 3 bases and V 3 bases, and 7 bases lay outside the gene matches. In germline, CDR1 is KGHDR, CDR2 SFDVKD. CDR3-region Arm-PCR and iRepertoire HTBI primers produced the TCR beta libraries. TCRdb ran MiXCR on the multiplex PCR reads and lists one entry per CDR3 protein. The sample gives roughly 320,000 distinct CDR3 sequences, about a sixth of which show up once; roughly 27% is in the top ten. The data also belong to a second study, concerning T cells in Graves' hyperthyroidism and ophthalmopathy. This second report adds: The HTBI set primed first-round TCR CDR3 RT-PCR.

The sequencing here drew on peripheral blood mononuclear cells (PBMCs), taken at new diagnosis, from a patient treated with antithyroid drugs. The rearrangement joins TRBV24-1 to TRBJ2-2, with 9 bases that match TRBD1. This clonotype originated in a middle-aged man with Graves disease. The CDR3 DNA is TGTGCCACCAGTGATCCGCCGGGACAGGGCGACACCGGGGAGCTGTTTTTT. Translating it yields CATSDPPGQGDTGELFF.